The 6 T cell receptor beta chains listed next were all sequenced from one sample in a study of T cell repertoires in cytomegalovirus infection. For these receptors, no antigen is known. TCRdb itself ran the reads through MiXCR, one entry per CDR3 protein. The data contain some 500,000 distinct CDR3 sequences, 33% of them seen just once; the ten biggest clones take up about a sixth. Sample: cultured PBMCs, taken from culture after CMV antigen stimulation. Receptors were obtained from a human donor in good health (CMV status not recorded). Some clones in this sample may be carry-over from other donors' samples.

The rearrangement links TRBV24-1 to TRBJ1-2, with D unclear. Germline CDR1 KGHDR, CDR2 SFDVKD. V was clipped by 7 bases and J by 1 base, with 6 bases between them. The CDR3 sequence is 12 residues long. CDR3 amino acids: CATRDRNYGYTF. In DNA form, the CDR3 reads TGTGCCACCAGGGATCGTAACTATGGCTACACCTTC.

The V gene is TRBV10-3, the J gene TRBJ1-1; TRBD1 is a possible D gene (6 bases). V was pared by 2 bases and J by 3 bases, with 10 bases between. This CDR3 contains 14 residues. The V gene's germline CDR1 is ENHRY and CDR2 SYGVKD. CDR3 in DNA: TGTGCCATCAGTGAGACAGGGATGCACACTGAAGCTTTCTTT. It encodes CAISETGMHTEAFF.

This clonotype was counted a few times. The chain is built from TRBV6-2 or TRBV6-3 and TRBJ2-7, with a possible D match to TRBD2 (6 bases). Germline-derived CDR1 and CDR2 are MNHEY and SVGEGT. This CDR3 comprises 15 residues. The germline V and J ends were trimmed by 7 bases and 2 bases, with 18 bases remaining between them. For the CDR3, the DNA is TGTGCCAGCACCTACGGAGGGACCGGCGCCTACGAGCAGTACTTC. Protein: CASTYGGTGAYEQYF.

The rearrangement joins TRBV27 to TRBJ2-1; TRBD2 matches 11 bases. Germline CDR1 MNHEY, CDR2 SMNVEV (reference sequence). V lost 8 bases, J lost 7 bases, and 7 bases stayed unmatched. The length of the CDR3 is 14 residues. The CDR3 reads CASVPTSGMNEQFF. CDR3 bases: TGTGCCAGCGTGCCGACTAGCGGGATGAATGAGCAGTTCTTC.

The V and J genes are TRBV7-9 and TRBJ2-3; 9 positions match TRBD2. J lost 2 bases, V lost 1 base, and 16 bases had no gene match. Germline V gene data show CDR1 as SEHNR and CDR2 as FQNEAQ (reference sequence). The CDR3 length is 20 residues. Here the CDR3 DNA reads TGTGCCAGCAGCTTAGTTCGGAGGCTAGCGGGACCCAAGTACACAGATACGCAGTATTTT. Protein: CASSLVRRLAGPKYTDTQYF. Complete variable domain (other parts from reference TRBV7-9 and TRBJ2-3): DTGVSQNPRHKITKRGQNVTFRCDPISEHNRLYWYRQTLGQGPEFLTYFQNEAQLEKSRLLSDRFSAERPKGSFSTLEIQRTEQGDSAMYLCASSLVRRLAGPKYTDTQYFGPGTRLTVL.

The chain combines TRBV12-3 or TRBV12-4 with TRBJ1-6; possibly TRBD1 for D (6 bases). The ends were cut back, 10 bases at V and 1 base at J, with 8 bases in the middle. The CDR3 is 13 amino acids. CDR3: CAIRGSYNSPLHF. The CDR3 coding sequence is TGTGCCATCAGGGGATCCTATAATTCACCCCTCCACTTT.